Listed below are T cell receptor beta chains from one sample, sequenced in a study of blood T cell repertoires in COVID-19. Measured with immunoSEQ multiplex PCR; TCRdb has only the in-frame clones, and not every one. The sample lists about 200,000 clones; about 90% were seen once. Sequencing was done on a sample of PBMCs or T cells enriched from blood (not recorded which). These receptors originate from a woman in her late teens or twenties who had recovered from COVID-19. Both conserved end residues are part of each CDR3. The D gene is left open where the match is weak. Expanded clones are given a class, and other clones once, few, many or no size at all.

d_gene	v_gene	abundance	j_gene	CDR3nt	CDR3aa
-	TRBV6-1	-	TRBJ2-7	TGTGCCAGCAGTGATTTATACTTCACCTACGAGCAGTACTTC	CASSDLYFTYEQYF
-	TRBV4-1	-	TRBJ1-2	TGCGCCAGCAGCCAAGGTGCAGGGTATAGTAACTATGGCTACACCTTC	CASSQGAGYSNYGYTF
-	TRBV6-5	-	TRBJ2-2	TGTGCCAGCAGCAGACAGGACACGAACACCGGGGAGCTGTTTTTT	CASSRQDTNTGELFF
-	TRBV5-4	-	TRBJ1-3	TGTGCCAGCAGCTTGGCCGCAGGTACCGGAAACACCATATATTTT	CASSLAAGTGNTIYF
TRBD1	TRBV3-1/TRBV3-2	-	TRBJ1-5	TGTGCCAGCAGCCCGGGACAGCTACATCAGCCCCAGCATTTT	CASSPGQLHQPQHF
TRBD1	TRBV14	-	TRBJ1-1	TGTGCCAGCAGCTCCACAGGGGGCCGAATGAACACTGAAGCTTTCTTT	CASSSTGGRMNTEAFF
-	TRBV4-1	-	TRBJ1-1	TGCGCCAGCAGCCAAGGAGTTCGTTCAGCTTTCTTT	CASSQGVRSAFF
-	TRBV30	-	TRBJ2-1	TGTGCCTGGAGTAGAGGCTACAATGAGCAGTTCTTC	CAWSRGYNEQFF
TRBD1	TRBV10-2	-	TRBJ1-1	TGCGCCAGCACCACCGGGACAGCGAACACTGAAGCTTTCTTT	CASTTGTANTEAFF
-	TRBV15	-	TRBJ1-2	TGTGCCACCAGACAGACAGGTTCGGGCTATGGCTACACCTTC	CATRQTGSGYGYTF
-	TRBV27	once	TRBJ2-7	TGTGCCAGCAGTTTATCAGGATCTCGGGCCTACGAGCAGTACTTC	CASSLSGSRAYEQYF
-	TRBV7-9	-	TRBJ1-2	TGTGCCAGCAGCCAGGCAACAGGTCTCCACTATGGCTACACCTTC	CASSQATGLHYGYTF
-	TRBV30	once	TRBJ1-2	TGTGCCTGGACATCAGGGGATAACTATGGCTACACCTTC	CAWTSGDNYGYTF
-	TRBV2	-	TRBJ1-2	TGTGCCAGCAGTGAAGGGTTAGGACAGATCCAAGATGGCTACACCTTC	CASSEGLGQIQDGYTF
TRBD2	TRBV24-1	-	TRBJ2-2	TGTGCCACCAGTGATTGGAGACTAGCGGGGGTAGACACCGGGGAGCTGTTTTTT	CATSDWRLAGVDTGELFF
-	TRBV27	-	TRBJ2-7	TGTGCCAGCAGGATGCGTTTCTTCGGCGAGCAGTACTTC	CASRMRFFGEQYF
-	TRBV6-1	-	TRBJ2-7	TGTGCCAGCAGTGAAGCAAGGGGAACCTACGAGCAGTACTTC	CASSEARGTYEQYF
-	TRBV5-1	-	TRBJ2-5	TGCGCCAGCAGCTTGGGCAGGGATGGGGAGACCCAGTACTTC	CASSLGRDGETQYF
TRBD1	TRBV5-1	once	TRBJ1-1	TGCGCCAGCAGCGGAATAGGACAGGGGACGTTAAACACTGAAGCTTTCTTT	CASSGIGQGTLNTEAFF
TRBD1	TRBV6-6	-	TRBJ2-1	TGTGCCAGCAGATCTGAGGGACAGAATCAGTTCTTC	CASRSEGQNQFF
TRBD1	TRBV29-1	-	TRBJ2-3	TGCAGCGGTGGACAGGGCACAGATACGCAGTATTTT	CSGGQGTDTQYF
TRBD1	TRBV5-1	once	TRBJ1-2	TGCGCCAGCAGCTTGGGGGACAGGGTTGACGGCTACACCTTC	CASSLGDRVDGYTF
TRBD1	TRBV27	once	TRBJ2-7	TGTGCCAGCAGTTTATCGGGACAGGGGGCGTACGAGCAGTACTTC	CASSLSGQGAYEQYF
TRBD2	TRBV7-6	once	TRBJ2-3	TGTGCCAGCAGCTTACATTCTAGCGGGGGGGCCCCAGATACGCAGTATTTT	CASSLHSSGGAPDTQYF
-	TRBV19	-	TRBJ1-2	TGTGCCAGTAGTATAACGACAGGTTCCTCTGGCTACACCTTC	CASSITTGSSGYTF
TRBD2	TRBV4-2	-	TRBJ2-7	TGTGCCAGCAGCCAAGAAAGAGCGGGGGGGCCTCAGGACGAGCAGTACTTC	CASSQERAGGPQDEQYF
TRBD1	TRBV9	-	TRBJ1-2	TGTGCCAGCAGCAGCAGCCCAGGGGGCGCGGGTGACGGCTACACCTTC	CASSSSPGGAGDGYTF
-	TRBV2	-	TRBJ1-2	TGTGCCACCGCGGAGGGTATCATTTATGGCTACACCTTC	CATAEGIIYGYTF
TRBD1	TRBV7-9	-	TRBJ1-5	TGTGCCAGCAGCTTAGCTGGGACAGGGAAGGGTCAGCCCCAGCATTTT	CASSLAGTGKGQPQHF